This T cell receptor beta chain comes out of a study of cytomegalovirus exposure and HLA in healthy donors. Study observations and caveats: The investigators catalogued 150 to 200 TCR beta chains as cytomegalovirus-associated. Many donors carried some public TCRs, although rarity characterized most TCR sequences.

Using immunoSEQ multiplex PCR, the repertoire was profiled, and TCRdb retains in-frame clones only, with some absent. Here the sample spans 200,000 to 250,000 clones, around four fifths being singletons. The V gene end was trimmed by 6 bases and the J gene end by 10 bases; junction bases not matched to a gene: 14. This CDR3 is built from 15 residues. Looked up from germline, CDR1 is SGHRS and CDR2 is YFSETQ. Note on this clone: The antigen is not known.

This sequence was found in a woman aged 18 to 35 in good health and CMV-seronegative. The genes are TRBV5-1 and TRBJ2-1; 9 bases fit TRBD1. The sample was PBMCs. In DNA, the CDR3 is TGCGCCAGCACAATACAATCCGGGACAGGGAAGGAGCAGTTCTTC. This translates into CASTIQSGTGKEQFF.